This T cell receptor beta chain was captured in a study of siplizumab effects on memory and regulatory T cells. Sequencing of each sample assayed some 10^5 TCR templates. Produced via immunoSEQ multiplex PCR; TCRdb's table is partial and in-frame only. The sample includes 70,000 or so clones, around nine tenths of them seen just once. Germline loops: CDR1 MDHEN, CDR2 SYDVKM. The ends were cut back, 5 bases at V and 14 bases at J, with 18 bases in the middle. The CDR3 is made up of 12 amino acids. As regards this clone: Its specificity is not known.

Overall study results and limits: Treatment with siplizumab left mappable alloreactive CD4+ clones averaging roughly 69% Treg-derived, compared with around 26% in controls.

The origin of this receptor is a human donor in good health. J is TRBJ1-1 and V is TRBV28; D uncertain. The sequenced sample was Tregs sorted from blood. The CDR3 DNA is TGTGCCAGCAGTCTACAGTCCGCCGAAAGGTTCTTT. It yields the protein CASSLQSAERFF. Variable domain in full (rest from reference TRBV28 and TRBJ1-1): DVKVTQSSRYLVKRTGEKVFLECVQDMDHENMFWYRQDPGLGLRLIYFSYDVKMKEKGDIPEGYSVSREKKERFSLILESASTNQTSMYLCASSLQSAERFFGQGTRLTVV.